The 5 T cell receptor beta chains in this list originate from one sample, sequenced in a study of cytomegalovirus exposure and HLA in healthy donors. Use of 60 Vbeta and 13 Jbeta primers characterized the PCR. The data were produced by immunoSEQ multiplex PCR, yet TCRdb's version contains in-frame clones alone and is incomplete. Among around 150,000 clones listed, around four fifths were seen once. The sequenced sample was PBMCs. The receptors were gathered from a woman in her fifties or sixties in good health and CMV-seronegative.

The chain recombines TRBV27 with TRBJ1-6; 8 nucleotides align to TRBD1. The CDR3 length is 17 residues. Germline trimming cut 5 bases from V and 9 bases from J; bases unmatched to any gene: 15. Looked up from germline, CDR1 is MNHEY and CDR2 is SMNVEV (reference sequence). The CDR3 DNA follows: TGTGCCAGCAGTCCCAGTAGGAGGGCAGGGGGCGGTTCACCCCTCCACTTT. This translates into CASSPSRRAGGGSPLHF.

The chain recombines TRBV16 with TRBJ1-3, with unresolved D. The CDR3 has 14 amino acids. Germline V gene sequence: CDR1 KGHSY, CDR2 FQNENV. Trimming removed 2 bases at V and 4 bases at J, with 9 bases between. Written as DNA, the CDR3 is TGTGCCAGCAGCCAAGAGGCCCTAGGAAACACCATATATTTT. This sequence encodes CASSQEALGNTIYF.

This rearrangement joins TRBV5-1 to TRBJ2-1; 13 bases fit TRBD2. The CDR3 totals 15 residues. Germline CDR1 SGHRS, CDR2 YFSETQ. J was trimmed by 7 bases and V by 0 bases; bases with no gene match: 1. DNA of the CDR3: TGCGCCAGCAGCTTGGGGGGACTAGCGGGGAATGAGCAGTTCTTC. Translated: CASSLGGLAGNEQFF.

As DNA, the CDR3 is TGTGCCAGCAGCAAAGGACGCCTACGAAGGCCGGCTAGGACTGAAGCTTTCTTT. It yields the protein CASSKGRLRRPARTEAFF. This sequence joins TRBV21-1 and TRBJ1-1. TRBV21-1 is an annotated pseudogene. This CDR3 is 18 amino acids long.

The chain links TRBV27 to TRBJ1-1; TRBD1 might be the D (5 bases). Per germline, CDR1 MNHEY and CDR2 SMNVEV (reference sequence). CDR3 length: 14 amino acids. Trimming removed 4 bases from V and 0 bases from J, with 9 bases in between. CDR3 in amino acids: CASSWQGVNTEAFF. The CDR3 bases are TGTGCCAGCAGTTGGCAGGGCGTGAACACTGAAGCTTTCTTT.